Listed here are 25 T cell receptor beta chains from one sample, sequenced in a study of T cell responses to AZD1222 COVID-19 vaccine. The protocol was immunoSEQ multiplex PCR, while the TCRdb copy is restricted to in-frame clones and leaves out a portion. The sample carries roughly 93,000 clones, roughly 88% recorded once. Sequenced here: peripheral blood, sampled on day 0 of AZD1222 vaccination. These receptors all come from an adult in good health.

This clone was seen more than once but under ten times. CDR3: CASSLTHNQPQHF. CDR3 nucleotide sequence: TGTGCCAGCAGTTTGACCCACAATCAGCCCCAGCATTTT. The rearrangement uses TRBV12-3 or TRBV12-4 and TRBJ1-5; D is unresolved. This CDR3 has 13 residues. V gave up 3 bases and J gave up 3 bases, with 6 bases separating them.

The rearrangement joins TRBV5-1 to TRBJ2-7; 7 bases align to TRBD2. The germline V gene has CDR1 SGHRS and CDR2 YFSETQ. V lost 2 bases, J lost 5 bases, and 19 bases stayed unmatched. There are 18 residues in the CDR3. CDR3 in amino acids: CASSFFSSRGGTFHEQYF. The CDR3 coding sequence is TGCGCCAGCAGCTTCTTTTCGTCCCGCGGGGGAACTTTTCACGAGCAGTACTTC.

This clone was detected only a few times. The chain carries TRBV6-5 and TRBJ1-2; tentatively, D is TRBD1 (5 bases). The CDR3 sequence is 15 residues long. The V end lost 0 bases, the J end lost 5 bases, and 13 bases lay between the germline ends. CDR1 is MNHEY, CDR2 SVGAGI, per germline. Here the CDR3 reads CASSYSRQGGYGYTF. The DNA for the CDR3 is TGTGCCAGCAGTTACTCGAGGCAGGGTGGTTATGGCTACACCTTC.

DNA for the CDR3: TGTGCCAGCAGAGGGACTAGCGGGAGGGTGTTAGATACGCAGTATTTT. Translating it yields CASRGTSGRVLDTQYF. The rearrangement uses TRBV2 and TRBJ2-3; TRBD2 aligns across 16 bases. The CDR3 consists of 16 residues. Germline V gene lookup returns CDR1 SNHLY and CDR2 FYNNEI. V lost 6 bases, J lost 5 bases, and 5 bases stayed unmatched.

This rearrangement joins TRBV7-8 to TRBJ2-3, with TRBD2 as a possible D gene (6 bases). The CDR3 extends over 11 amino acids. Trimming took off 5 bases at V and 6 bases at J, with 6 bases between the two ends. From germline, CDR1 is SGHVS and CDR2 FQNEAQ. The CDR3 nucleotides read TGTGCCAGCAGCCGGGGGGATACGCAGTATTTT. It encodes CASSRGDTQYF.

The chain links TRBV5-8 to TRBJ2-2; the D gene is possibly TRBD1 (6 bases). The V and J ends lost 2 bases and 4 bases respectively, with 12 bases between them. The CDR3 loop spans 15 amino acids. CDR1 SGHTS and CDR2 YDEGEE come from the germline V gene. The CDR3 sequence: CASSFRGRATGELFF. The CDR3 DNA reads TGTGCCAGCAGCTTCAGGGGACGTGCCACCGGGGAGCTGTTTTTT.

DNA for the CDR3: TGCGCCAGCAGCCAAGATCCGGGCAGGGTGACCGGGGAGCTGTTTTTT. Its protein product is CASSQDPGRVTGELFF. The genes are TRBV4-3 and TRBJ2-2; weak D call: TRBD1 (5 bases). With 0 bases removed from V and 5 bases from J, the gap between germline ends came to 13 bases. The CDR3 has 16 residues. Germline CDR1 LGHNA, CDR2 YSLEER.

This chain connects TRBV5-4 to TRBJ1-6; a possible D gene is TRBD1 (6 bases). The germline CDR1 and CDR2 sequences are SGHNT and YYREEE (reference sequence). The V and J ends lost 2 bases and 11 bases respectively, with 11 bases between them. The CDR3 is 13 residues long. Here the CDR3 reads CASSFRDRPPLHF. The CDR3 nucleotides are TGTGCCAGCAGCTTCCGCGACAGGCCACCCCTCCACTTT.

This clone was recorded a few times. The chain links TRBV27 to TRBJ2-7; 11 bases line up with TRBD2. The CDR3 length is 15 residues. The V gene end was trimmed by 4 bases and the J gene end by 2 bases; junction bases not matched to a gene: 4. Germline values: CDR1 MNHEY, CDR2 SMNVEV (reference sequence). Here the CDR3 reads CASSSPTSGAYEQYF. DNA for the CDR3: TGTGCCAGCAGTTCTCCGACTAGCGGGGCCTACGAGCAGTACTTC.

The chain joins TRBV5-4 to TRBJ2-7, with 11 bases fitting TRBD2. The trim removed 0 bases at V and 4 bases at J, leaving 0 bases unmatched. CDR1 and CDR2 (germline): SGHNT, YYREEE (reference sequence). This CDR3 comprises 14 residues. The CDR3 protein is CASSLASGGYEQYF. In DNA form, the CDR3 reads TGTGCCAGCAGCTTGGCTAGCGGGGGGTACGAGCAGTACTTC.

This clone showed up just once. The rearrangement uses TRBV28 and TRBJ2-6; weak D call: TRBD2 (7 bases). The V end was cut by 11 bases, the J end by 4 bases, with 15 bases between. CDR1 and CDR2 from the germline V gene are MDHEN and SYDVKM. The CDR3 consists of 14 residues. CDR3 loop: CAGGGAYGANVLTF. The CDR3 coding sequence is TGTGCCGGAGGGGGGGCATACGGGGCCAACGTCCTGACTTTC.

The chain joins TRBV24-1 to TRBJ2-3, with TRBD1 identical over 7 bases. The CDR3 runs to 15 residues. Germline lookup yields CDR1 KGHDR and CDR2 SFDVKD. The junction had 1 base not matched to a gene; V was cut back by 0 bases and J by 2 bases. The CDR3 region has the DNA TGTGCCACCAGTGATTTGGGACAGGACACAGATACGCAGTATTTT. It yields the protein CATSDLGQDTDTQYF.

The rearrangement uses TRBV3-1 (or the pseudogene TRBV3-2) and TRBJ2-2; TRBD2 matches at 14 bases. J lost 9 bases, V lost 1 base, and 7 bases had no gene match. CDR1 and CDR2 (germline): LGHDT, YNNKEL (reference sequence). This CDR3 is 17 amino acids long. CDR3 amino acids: CASSQAGLAGAGRELFF. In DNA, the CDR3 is TGTGCCAGCAGCCAAGCGGGACTAGCGGGAGCTGGCAGGGAGCTGTTTTTT.

The chain's CDR3 is CASSLRELSTEAFF. The CDR3, as DNA: TGTGCCAGCAGCTTACGGGAATTGAGCACTGAAGCTTTCTTT. The rearrangement joins TRBV7-9 to TRBJ1-1; D call uncertain. CDR1 is SEHNR and CDR2 is FQNEAQ in the germline V gene (reference sequence). The CDR3 runs to 14 residues. V lost 2 bases and J 4 bases, leaving 11 bases between the germline ends. Supplemented by reference TRBV7-9 and TRBJ1-1, the full variable domain reads DTGVSQNPRHKITKRGQNVTFRCDPISEHNRLYWYRQTLGQGPEFLTYFQNEAQLEKSRLLSDRFSAERPKGSFSTLEIQRTEQGDSAMYLCASSLRELSTEAFFGQGTRLTVV.

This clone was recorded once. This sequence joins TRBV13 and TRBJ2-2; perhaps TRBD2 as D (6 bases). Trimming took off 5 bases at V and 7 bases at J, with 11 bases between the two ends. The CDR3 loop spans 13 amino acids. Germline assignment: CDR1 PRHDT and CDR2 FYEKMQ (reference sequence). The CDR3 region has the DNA TGTGCCAGCAGCGGAGGGACCGGCGGGGAGCTGTTTTTT. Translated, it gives CASSGGTGGELFF.

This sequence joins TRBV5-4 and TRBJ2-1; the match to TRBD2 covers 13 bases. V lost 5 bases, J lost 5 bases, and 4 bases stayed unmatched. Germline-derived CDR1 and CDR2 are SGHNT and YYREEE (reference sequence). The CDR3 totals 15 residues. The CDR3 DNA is TGTGCCAGCAGGACTAGCGGGAGGAGGAACAATGAGCAGTTCTTC. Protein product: CASRTSGRRNNEQFF.

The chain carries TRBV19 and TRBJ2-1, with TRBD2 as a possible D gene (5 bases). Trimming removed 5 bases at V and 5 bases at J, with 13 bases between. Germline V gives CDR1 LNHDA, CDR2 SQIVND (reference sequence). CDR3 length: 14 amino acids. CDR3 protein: CASSPLAFNNEQFF. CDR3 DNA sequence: TGTGCCAGTAGTCCCCTAGCCTTCAACAATGAGCAGTTCTTC.

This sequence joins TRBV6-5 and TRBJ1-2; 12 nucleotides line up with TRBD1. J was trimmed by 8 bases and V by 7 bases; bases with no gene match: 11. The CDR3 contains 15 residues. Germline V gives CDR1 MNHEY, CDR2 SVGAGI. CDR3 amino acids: CASKGQGAIVGGYTF. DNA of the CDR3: TGTGCCAGCAAGGGACAGGGGGCGATAGTGGGAGGCTACACCTTC.

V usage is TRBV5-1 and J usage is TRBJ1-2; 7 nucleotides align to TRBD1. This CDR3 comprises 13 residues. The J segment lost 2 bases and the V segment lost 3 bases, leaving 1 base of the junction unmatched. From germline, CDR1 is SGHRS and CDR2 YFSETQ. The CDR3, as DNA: TGCGCCAGCAGCTCGGGACAGAACTATGGCTACACCTTC. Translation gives CASSSGQNYGYTF.

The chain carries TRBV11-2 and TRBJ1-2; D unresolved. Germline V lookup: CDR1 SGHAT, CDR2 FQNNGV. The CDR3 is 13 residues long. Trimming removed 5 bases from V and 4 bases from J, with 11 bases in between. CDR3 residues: CASSPPGIYGYTF. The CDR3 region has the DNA TGTGCCAGCAGCCCCCCCGGGATCTATGGCTACACCTTC.

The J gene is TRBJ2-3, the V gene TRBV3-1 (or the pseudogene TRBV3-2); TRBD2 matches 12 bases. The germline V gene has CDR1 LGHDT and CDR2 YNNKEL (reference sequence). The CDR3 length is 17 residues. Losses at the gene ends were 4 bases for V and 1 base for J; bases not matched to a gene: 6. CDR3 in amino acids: CASSPPSGRGGTDTQYF. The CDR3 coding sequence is TGTGCCAGCAGCCCTCCTAGCGGGAGGGGGGGCACAGATACGCAGTATTTT.

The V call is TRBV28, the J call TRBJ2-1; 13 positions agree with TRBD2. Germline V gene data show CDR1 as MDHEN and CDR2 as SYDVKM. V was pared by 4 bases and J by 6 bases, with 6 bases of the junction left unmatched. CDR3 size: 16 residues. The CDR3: CASSSQGTSGANEQFF. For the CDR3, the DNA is TGTGCCAGCAGTTCACAAGGGACTAGCGGGGCCAATGAGCAGTTCTTC.

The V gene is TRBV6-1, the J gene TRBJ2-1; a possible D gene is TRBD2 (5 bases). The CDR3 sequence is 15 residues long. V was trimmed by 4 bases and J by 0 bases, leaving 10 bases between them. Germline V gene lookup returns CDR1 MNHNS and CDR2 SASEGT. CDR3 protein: CASSAAVHSYNEQFF. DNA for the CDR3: TGTGCCAGCAGTGCAGCGGTCCACTCCTACAATGAGCAGTTCTTC.

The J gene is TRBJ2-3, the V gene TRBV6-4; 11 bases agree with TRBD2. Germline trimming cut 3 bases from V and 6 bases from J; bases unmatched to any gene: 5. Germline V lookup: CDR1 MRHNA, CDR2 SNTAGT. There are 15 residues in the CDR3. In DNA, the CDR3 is TGTGCCAGCAGTGAACTAGCGGGAGCGTCGGATACGCAGTATTTT. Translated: CASSELAGASDTQYF.

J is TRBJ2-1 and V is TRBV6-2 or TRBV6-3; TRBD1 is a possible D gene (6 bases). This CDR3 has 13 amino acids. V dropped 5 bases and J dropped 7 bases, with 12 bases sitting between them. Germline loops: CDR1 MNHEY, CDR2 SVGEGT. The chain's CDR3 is CASSTSRGNEQFF. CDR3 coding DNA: TGTGCCAGCAGTACCTCAAGGGGGAATGAGCAGTTCTTC.